A selection of T cell receptor beta chains follows, all from one sample in a study of response to subunit inactivated influenza vaccine. TCRdb independently ran MiXCR on the RT-PCR reads; one entry per CDR3 protein. Of around 760,000 distinct CDR3 sequences detected, approximately 15% appear once; the ten largest clones hold less than 7%. Source: PBMCs from blood, taken 14 to 15 days before vaccination. These receptors were taken from a man aged 50 to 60 who received an inactivated influenza vaccine. Both conserved end residues are part of each CDR3. Each record gives: D gene, clone size, V gene, J gene, CDR3 protein, CDR3 DNA. A D gene is named only where the DNA matches it firmly. Part of the rows lack a size; the others show once, few, many or a class for expanded clones.

d_call: TRBD2; clone_size: few; v_call: TRBV9; j_call: TRBJ2-1; cdr3_aa: CASSVSGNLNNEQFF; cdr3_nt: TGTGCCAGCAGCGTTAGCGGGAACCTCAACAATGAGCAGTTCTTC
d_call: TRBD2; clone_size: few; v_call: TRBV3-1; j_call: TRBJ2-7; cdr3_aa: CASSQLGLAYEQYF; cdr3_nt: TGTGCCAGCAGCCAATTGGGACTAGCCTACGAGCAGTACTTC
d_call: NA; clone_size: few; v_call: TRBV5-5; j_call: TRBJ2-2; cdr3_aa: CASSGPGQNTGELFF; cdr3_nt: TGTGCCAGCAGCGGTCCGGGGCAGAACACCGGGGAGCTGTTTTTT
d_call: TRBD2; clone_size: few; v_call: TRBV12-3/TRBV12-4; j_call: TRBJ2-5; cdr3_aa: CASSFPSGGGEETQYF; cdr3_nt: TGTGCCAGCAGTTTTCCTTCGGGGGGGGGAGAAGAGACCCAGTACTTC
d_call: NA; clone_size: NA; v_call: TRBV7-2; j_call: TRBJ2-1; cdr3_aa: CASSPGFSSYNEQFF; cdr3_nt: TGTGCCAGCAGCCCAGGTTTTAGCTCCTACAATGAGCAGTTCTTC
d_call: TRBD1; clone_size: NA; v_call: TRBV6-1; j_call: TRBJ2-7; cdr3_aa: CASNPTGTGGLSGYF; cdr3_nt: TGTGCCAGCAATCCCACCGGGACAGGGGGCCTGAGTGGATACTTC
d_call: NA; clone_size: NA; v_call: TRBV7-2; j_call: TRBJ2-2; cdr3_aa: CASILVRNTGELFF; cdr3_nt: TGTGCCAGCATCTTAGTGCGGAACACCGGGGAGCTGTTTTTT
d_call: TRBD2; clone_size: few; v_call: TRBV30; j_call: TRBJ2-1; cdr3_aa: CAWRLAGGPHNEQFF; cdr3_nt: TGTGCCTGGAGACTAGCGGGAGGGCCGCACAATGAGCAGTTCTTC
d_call: TRBD1; clone_size: NA; v_call: TRBV10-3; j_call: TRBJ1-2; cdr3_aa: CAIRRDRDGYTF; cdr3_nt: TGTGCCATCAGACGGGACAGGGACGGCTACACCTTC
d_call: NA; clone_size: many; v_call: TRBV3-1; j_call: TRBJ2-1; cdr3_aa: CASSQADGNEQFF; cdr3_nt: TGTGCCAGCAGCCAAGCGGACGGGAATGAGCAGTTCTTC
d_call: NA; clone_size: NA; v_call: TRBV21-1; j_call: TRBJ2-2; cdr3_aa: CVSSKRSAGGHTGELFF; cdr3_nt: TGTGTCAGCAGCAAACGTTCCGCGGGGGGGCACACCGGGGAGCTGTTTTTT
d_call: NA; clone_size: NA; v_call: TRBV27; j_call: TRBJ1-5; cdr3_aa: CASSFFENQPQHF; cdr3_nt: TGTGCCAGCAGTTTTTTCGAGAATCAGCCCCAGCATTTT
d_call: TRBD2; clone_size: few; v_call: TRBV7-8; j_call: TRBJ2-7; cdr3_aa: CASSYRVGSGRPYEQYF; cdr3_nt: TGTGCCAGCAGCTACAGGGTTGGGAGCGGGAGGCCCTACGAGCAGTACTTC
d_call: NA; clone_size: few; v_call: TRBV15; j_call: TRBJ2-2; cdr3_aa: CATSGAPTGELFF; cdr3_nt: TGTGCCACCAGCGGGGCCCCCACCGGGGAGCTGTTTTTT
d_call: TRBD2; clone_size: few; v_call: TRBV4-3; j_call: TRBJ2-1; cdr3_aa: CASSQDLVQRGWGEQFF; cdr3_nt: TGCGCCAGCAGCCAAGATTTAGTCCAGCGGGGTTGGGGGGAGCAGTTCTTC